This T cell receptor beta chain was found in a study of tumor-infiltrating lymphocytes in primary liver carcinoma. From approximately 20-30 mg of unsorted bulk tissue, DNA and RNA were co-extracted together. Five separate regions were sampled from each tumor. As concerns this clonotype: Germline is not matched at one junction end, which may reflect a read error.

The investigators made TCR beta cDNA from about 510 ng total RNA, using a constant-region primer. A slightly modified ARM-PCR protocol with three nested multiplex PCR rounds produced these TCR beta libraries. The first two PCR rounds used TRBV1-TRBV30 forward primers with a C-beta reverse primer, roughly 10 cycles each. TCRdb called the multiplex PCR reads again in MiXCR, with one record for every CDR3 protein. The data contain roughly 200,000 distinct CDR3 sequences, around 85% of them singletons. The CDR3 is 16 residues long. Germline assignment: CDR1 MNHEY and CDR2 SVGEGT. This sequence was found in a man aged 35-49 years with primary liver carcinoma and hepatitis B virus infection. Sample: tumor tissue from primary liver carcinoma. The rearrangement uses TRBV6-2 or TRBV6-3 and TRBJ2-7, with 7 nucleotides matching TRBD1. The CDR3 sequence: CVSSYSTQGNRYEQYF. The CDR3 region has the DNA TGTGTCAGCAGTTACTCGACACAGGGGAATCGCTATGAGCAGTACTTC.